This T cell receptor (beta chain) comes out of a study of blood T cell repertoires in COVID-19. The overall study: The samples span acute and convalescent COVID-19 from the United States, Italy and Spain. The cDNA or gDNA used as material had been derived from T cells, B-cell-depleted T cells, or PBMCs.

Per the study methods: Reference gene primer amplification yielded estimated nucleated cell counts. The protocol was immunoSEQ multiplex PCR, while the TCRdb copy is restricted to in-frame clones and leaves out a portion. V, J and clone size were drawn from that table, and D and trimming were deduced from the DNA. The table shows around 200,000 clones, with roughly 89% occurring only once. CDR1 and CDR2 (germline): MDHEN, SYDVKM. CDR3 length: 18 amino acids. The V and J ends lost 3 bases and 0 bases respectively, with 18 bases between them. This chain connects TRBV28 to TRBJ2-1, with a possible D match to TRBD2 (7 bases). This receptor was obtained from a man aged 18 to 29 with active or convalescent COVID-19. Sequencing was carried out using peripheral blood. CDR3 region: CASSLVPGRGSSYNEQFF. The CDR3 nucleotides are TGTGCCAGCAGTTTGGTACCAGGGAGGGGGAGCTCCTACAATGAGCAGTTCTTC.